The sequence of this TCR beta chain was determined in a study of blood T cell repertoires in COVID-19. Study-wide context: Both acute and convalescent COVID-19 samples were obtained from the United States, Italy and Spain. The cDNA or gDNA used as material had been derived from T cells, B-cell-depleted T cells, or PBMCs.

Germline CDR1 reads SEHNR; CDR2 reads FQNEAQ (reference sequence). The CDR3 sequence is 14 residues long. V shed 8 bases and J 0 bases; nucleotides not matched to a gene: 3. Original methodology: Reference gene primer amplification yielded estimated nucleated cell counts. Generated by immunoSEQ multiplex PCR, the TCRdb table keeps only in-frame clones and is missing some. That table is the source of V, J and clone size, and D and trimming were worked out from the DNA. The sample lists over 200,000 clones, approximately 88% occurring once. This clonotype originated in a man aged 55 to 69 who had recovered from COVID-19. The source material was peripheral blood. The genes are TRBV7-9 and TRBJ2-3, with 9 bases fitting TRBD2. The CDR3: CASGLAGSTDTQYF. The DNA for the CDR3 is TGTGCCAGCGGGCTAGCGGGGAGCACAGATACGCAGTATTTT.